Below, 13 T cell receptor beta chains from the same sample are listed, as sequenced in a study of T-cell reconstitution after alpha-beta-depleted transplantation in children. For TCRbeta, the library was prepared with unique molecular identifiers. Using its own MiXCR run on the PCR reads, TCRdb lists one record per CDR3 protein. The table has about 110,000 distinct CDR3 sequences, 10% to 13% seen once; the top ten hold around 8.5%. The specimen comprised PBMCs from the stem cell graft donor, sampled from the stem cell graft. These receptors were collected from a human donor who donated a stem cell graft to a child with acute lymphoblastic leukemia.

This clonotype was seen at least ten times. The rearrangement uses TRBV20-1 and TRBJ2-1; 9 bases map to TRBD2. J was trimmed by 5 bases and V by 5 bases; bases with no gene match: 7. This CDR3 has 14 amino acids. The V gene's germline CDR1 is DFQATT and CDR2 SNEGSKA (reference sequence). CDR3 in amino acids: CSAPGTSPDNEQFF. CDR3 nucleotides: TGCAGTGCTCCCGGGACTAGCCCGGACAATGAGCAGTTCTTC.

Many counts were recorded for this clonotype. J is TRBJ2-7 and V is TRBV5-5; D not certain. CDR3 length: 12 residues. The germline V and J ends were trimmed by 2 bases and 5 bases, with 8 bases remaining between them. Germline CDR1 is SGHKS and CDR2 is YYEKEE (reference sequence). The CDR3 nucleotides are TGTGCCAGCAGCTTCGACACTGACGAGCAGTACTTC. Translation: CASSFDTDEQYF.

This clonotype was found many times. The chain employs TRBV5-1 and TRBJ1-1, with TRBD1 as a possible D gene (5 bases). V was cut by 5 bases and J by 1 base, with 18 bases left in between. The CDR3 length is 16 residues. Germline V gene sequence: CDR1 SGHRS, CDR2 YFSETQ. The CDR3 DNA sequence: TGCGCCAGCAGATGGGGGGTTGGCAACCAGAACACTGAAGCTTTCTTT. It encodes CASRWGVGNQNTEAFF.

This clonotype was detected many times. The chain is built from TRBV12-3 or TRBV12-4 and TRBJ2-3, with D unclear. V dropped 6 bases and J dropped 0 bases, with 7 bases sitting between them. The CDR3 runs 13 residues. The CDR3 region is CASRSISTDTQYF. The CDR3 bases are TGTGCCAGCAGATCCATTAGCACAGATACGCAGTATTTT.

This clonotype was recorded at least ten times. J is TRBJ2-7 and V is TRBV2; possible D gene TRBD2, 6 bases. CDR1 and CDR2 (germline): SNHLY, FYNNEI. V lost 3 bases, J lost 0 bases, and 9 bases lay in between. The CDR3 contains 14 residues. The CDR3 region has the DNA TGTGCCAGCAGTGAGGGAGGCCTCTCCTACGAGCAGTACTTC. Protein product: CASSEGGLSYEQYF.

With respect to this clonotype: Given a much more abundant clone one base away, this may be a read error. This chain joins TRBV9 and TRBJ1-1; 7 nucleotides line up with TRBD1. CDR1 and CDR2 from the germline V gene are SGDLS and YYNGEE. This CDR3 has 15 residues. Trimming at V came to 3 bases and at J to 0 bases, leaving 5 bases not matched to a gene. CDR3 DNA sequence: TGTGCCAGCAGCGAAGACGGGACAGTGAACACTGAAGCTTTCTTT. Protein: CASSEDGTVNTEAFF.

This clonotype showed up many times. V and J are TRBV20-1 and TRBJ1-5, with D maybe TRBD1 (5 bases). V was cut by 4 bases and J by 2 bases, with 18 bases left in between. CDR3 size: 16 residues. Per germline, CDR1 DFQATT and CDR2 SNEGSKA (reference sequence). In DNA form, the CDR3 reads TGCAGTGCTATAAGGTTCGAGGGACGGGGCAATCAGCCCCAGCATTTT. Its translation: CSAIRFEGRGNQPQHF.

There are many counts of this clonotype. The CDR3 DNA sequence: TGTGCCAGCAGCAGGAGCGGCAATCAGCCCCAGCATTTT. It translates to CASSRSGNQPQHF. V gene TRBV18 combines with J gene TRBJ1-5; D gene unclear. V was shortened by 8 bases and J by 2 bases, with 10 bases between the two germline ends. Germline CDR1 reads KGHSH; CDR2 reads LQKENI. The CDR3 totals 13 residues.

There are many counts of this clonotype. The chain carries TRBV11-2 and TRBJ1-4; D is unclear. This CDR3 is 15 amino acids long. Trimming pared 5 bases from V and 0 bases from J, leaving 10 bases between. Germline CDR1 is SGHAT and CDR2 is FQNNGV. The CDR3 loop reads CASSPGRPTNEKLFF. CDR3 nucleotide sequence: TGTGCCAGCAGCCCTGGACGGCCAACTAATGAAAAACTGTTTTTT. Full variable domain (missing parts from reference TRBV11-2 and TRBJ1-4): EAGVAQSPRYKIIEKRQSVAFWCNPISGHATLYWYQQILGQGPKLLIQFQNNGVVDDSQLPKDRFSAERLKGVDSTLKIQPAKLEDSAVYLCASSPGRPTNEKLFFGSGTQLSVL.

This clonotype was seen ten or more times. The V gene is TRBV18, the J gene TRBJ1-2, with 7 bases identical to TRBD1. The CDR3 is 13 residues long. V dropped 4 bases and J dropped 7; count of bases not matched to a gene: 6. Germline V CDR1 and CDR2: KGHSH, LQKENI. The CDR3 bases are TGTGCCAGCTCACTTTTTACAGGGGTTGGCTACACCTTC. Its translation is CASSLFTGVGYTF.

There are many counts of this clonotype. The V call is TRBV12-3 or TRBV12-4, the J call TRBJ1-2, with 8 nucleotides matching TRBD1. CDR3 length: 13 residues. The V and J ends lost 5 bases and 1 base, in that order; junction bases with no gene match: 0. The CDR3 nucleotides are TGTGCCAGCAGTACAGGGGGTAACTATGGCTACACCTTC. Protein product: CASSTGGNYGYTF.

This clonotype was seen at least ten times. The chain couples TRBV5-1 to TRBJ2-5; 11 nucleotides agree with TRBD2. V dropped 0 bases and J dropped 3; count of bases not matched to a gene: 10. The CDR3 has 18 amino acids. The germline V gene has CDR1 SGHRS and CDR2 YFSETQ. CDR3 protein: CASSLVGLLAGGKETQYF. The CDR3 region has the DNA TGCGCCAGCAGCTTGGTTGGCCTTCTAGCGGGGGGAAAAGAGACCCAGTACTTC.

This clonotype showed up many times. This chain connects TRBV6-1 to TRBJ2-3; TRBD2 agrees at 9 bases. Germline V gene data show CDR1 as MNHNS and CDR2 as SASEGT. CDR3 length: 14 residues. Trimming removed 6 bases from V and 4 bases from J; junction bases left unmatched: 5. CDR3 amino acids: CASRISGRPDTQYF. The CDR3 DNA is TGTGCCAGCAGAATTAGCGGGAGACCAGATACGCAGTATTTT.